This T cell receptor (beta chain) was observed in a study of T-cell reconstitution after alpha-beta-depleted transplantation in children. This CDR3 spans 16 amino acids. CDR1 PRHDT and CDR2 FYEKMQ come from the germline V gene (reference sequence). Deletions cut 5 bases from V and 5 bases from J, with 19 bases between. The TCRbeta library was prepared with unique molecular identifiers. TCRdb fed the PCR reads into MiXCR, producing one record per CDR3 protein. The repertoire holds 550,000 to 600,000 distinct CDR3 sequences, with roughly 23% as singletons. In this sample, this clonotype turned up many times. The antigen is undetermined. Findings of the study overall: Surviving recipient T cells and intrathymic progenitors accounted for some patients' high TCRbeta diversity at day 60. Two months or so post-transplant, alpha-beta T cells reportedly derived from several hundred expanded graft clones.

The TCR originated in a boy less than two years old who had a stem cell transplant for acute myeloid leukemia, so the T cells may come from the graft donor. The chain combines TRBV13 with TRBJ2-4; the D gene is possibly TRBD1 (5 bases). Sequencing used PBMCs, mostly from graft donor cells, obtained 360 days after TCRalphabeta/CD19-depleted stem cell transplant. In DNA form, the CDR3 reads TGTGCCAGCAGCCCCCCCGATGGTAACAGGCAAAACATTCAGTACTTC. Its protein product is CASSPPDGNRQNIQYF.